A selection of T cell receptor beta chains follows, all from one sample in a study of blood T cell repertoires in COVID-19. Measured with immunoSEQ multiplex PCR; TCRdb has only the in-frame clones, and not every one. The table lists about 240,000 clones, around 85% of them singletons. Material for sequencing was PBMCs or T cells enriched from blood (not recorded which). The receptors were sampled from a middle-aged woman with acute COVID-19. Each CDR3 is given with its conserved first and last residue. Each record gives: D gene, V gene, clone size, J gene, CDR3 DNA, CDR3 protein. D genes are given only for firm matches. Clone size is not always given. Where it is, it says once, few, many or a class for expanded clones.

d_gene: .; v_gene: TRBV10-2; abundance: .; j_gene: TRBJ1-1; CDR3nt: TGCGCCAGCAGTGAGAGTCAGGGTATAGCTTTCTTT; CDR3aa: CASSESQGIAFF
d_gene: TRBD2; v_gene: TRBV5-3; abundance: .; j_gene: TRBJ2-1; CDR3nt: TGTGCCAGAAGCTGGGGGGGACTAGCGGTCCACAATGAGCAGTTCTTC; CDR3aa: CARSWGGLAVHNEQFF
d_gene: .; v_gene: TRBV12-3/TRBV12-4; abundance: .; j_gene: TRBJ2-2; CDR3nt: TGTGCCAGCAGCTCCACCGGGGAGCTGTTTTTT; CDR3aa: CASSSTGELFF
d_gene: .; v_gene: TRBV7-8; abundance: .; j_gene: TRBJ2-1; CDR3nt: TGTGCCAGCAGCTTTCGAGATTTAAATGAGCAGTTCTTC; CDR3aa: CASSFRDLNEQFF
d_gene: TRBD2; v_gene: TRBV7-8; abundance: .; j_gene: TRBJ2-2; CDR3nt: TGTGCCAGCAGCTTGGGTTCGGGAGGAGGCACCGGGGAGCTGTTTTTT; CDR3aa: CASSLGSGGGTGELFF
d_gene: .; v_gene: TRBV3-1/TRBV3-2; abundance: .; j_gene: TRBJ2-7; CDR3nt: TGTGCCAGCAGCCAAGATCCGCAGGGTACTTACGAGCAGTACTTC; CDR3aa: CASSQDPQGTYEQYF
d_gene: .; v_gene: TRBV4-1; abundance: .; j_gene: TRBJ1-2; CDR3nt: TGCGCCAGCAGCCAAGATGTTACAGATGGCTACACCTTC; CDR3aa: CASSQDVTDGYTF
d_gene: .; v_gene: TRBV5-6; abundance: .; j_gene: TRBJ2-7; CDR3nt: TGTGCCAGCAGCTTGTTTTCAATCGGCGAGCAGTACTTC; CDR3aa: CASSLFSIGEQYF
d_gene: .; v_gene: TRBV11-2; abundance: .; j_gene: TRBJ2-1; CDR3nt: TGTGCCAGCAGCCCAGTTAGCGAGGGTGAGCAGTTCTTC; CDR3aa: CASSPVSEGEQFF
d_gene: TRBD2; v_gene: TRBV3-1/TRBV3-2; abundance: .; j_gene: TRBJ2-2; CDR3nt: TGTGCCAGCAGCCAAGCCGGGGGGAGGTTAGGGGAGCTGTTTTTT; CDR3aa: CASSQAGGRLGELFF
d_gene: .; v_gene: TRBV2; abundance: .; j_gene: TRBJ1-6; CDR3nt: TGTGCCAGCAGTGAAAGGGGTCGGGATTCACCCCTCCACTTT; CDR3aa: CASSERGRDSPLHF
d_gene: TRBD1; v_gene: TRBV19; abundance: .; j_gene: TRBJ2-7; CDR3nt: TGTGCCAGTAGTCCCCCAGGGGGTGAGACCTACGAGCAGTACTTC; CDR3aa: CASSPPGGETYEQYF
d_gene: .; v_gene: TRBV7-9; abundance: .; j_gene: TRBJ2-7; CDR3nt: TGTGCCAGCAGCACCCGGGACAACTCCTACGAGCAGTACTTC; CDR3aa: CASSTRDNSYEQYF
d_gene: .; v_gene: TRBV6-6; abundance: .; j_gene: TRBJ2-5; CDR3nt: TGTGCCAGCAGTTACCCTCGGCTAGCAGGCCAAGAGACCCAGTACTTC; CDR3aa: CASSYPRLAGQETQYF
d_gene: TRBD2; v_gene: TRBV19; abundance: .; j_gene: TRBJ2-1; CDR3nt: TGTGCCAGTACCGATAGCGGGAGGGCCGACAATGAGCAGTTCTTC; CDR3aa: CASTDSGRADNEQFF
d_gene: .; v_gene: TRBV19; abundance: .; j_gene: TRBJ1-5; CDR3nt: TGTGCCAGTAGTATTCTAACGAGTCAGCCCCAGCATTTT; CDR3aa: CASSILTSQPQHF
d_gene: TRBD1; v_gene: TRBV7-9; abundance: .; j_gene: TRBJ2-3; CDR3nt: TGTGCCAGCAGCTTGCAGTTCGGGACAGGGGGTTTTAGCACAGATACGCAGTATTTT; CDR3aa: CASSLQFGTGGFSTDTQYF
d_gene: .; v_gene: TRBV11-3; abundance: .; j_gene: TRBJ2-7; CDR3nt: TGTGCCAGCAGCTTTCCAGATGGTTTAAACGAGCAGTACTTC; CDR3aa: CASSFPDGLNEQYF
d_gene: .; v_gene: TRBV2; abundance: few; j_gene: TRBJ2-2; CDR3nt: TGTGCCATTAGACGGTCGGGTACCGGGGAGCTGTTTTTT; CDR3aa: CAIRRSGTGELFF
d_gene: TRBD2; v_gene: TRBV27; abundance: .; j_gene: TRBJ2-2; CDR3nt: TGTGCCAGCAGTAATCGACTAGCGGGAGCACCCGGGGAGCTGTTTTTT; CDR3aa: CASSNRLAGAPGELFF
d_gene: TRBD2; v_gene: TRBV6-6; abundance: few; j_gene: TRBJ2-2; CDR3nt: TGTGCCAGCAGCCGACACAGCGGGAGGGGGATGAGCACCGGGGAGCTGTTTTTT; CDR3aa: CASSRHSGRGMSTGELFF
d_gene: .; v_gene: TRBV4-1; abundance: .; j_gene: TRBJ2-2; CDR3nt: TGCGCCAGCAGCCTGAGACAGGGAGGCACCGGGGAGCTGTTTTTT; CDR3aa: CASSLRQGGTGELFF
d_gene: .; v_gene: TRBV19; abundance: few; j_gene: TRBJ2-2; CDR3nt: TGTGCCAGTAATCGGGGAACCGGGGAGCTGTTTTTT; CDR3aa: CASNRGTGELFF
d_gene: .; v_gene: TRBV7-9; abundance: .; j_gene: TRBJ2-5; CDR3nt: TGTGCCAGCAGCTTAGCTGGCGGCAGACAAGAGACCCAGTACTTC; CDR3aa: CASSLAGGRQETQYF
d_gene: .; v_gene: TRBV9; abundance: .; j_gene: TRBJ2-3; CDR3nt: TGTGCCAGCAGCGTAGGGTCGTGGCGGGAAAGCACAGATACGCAGTATTTT; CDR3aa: CASSVGSWRESTDTQYF
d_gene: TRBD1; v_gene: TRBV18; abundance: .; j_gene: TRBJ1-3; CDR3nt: TGTGCCAGCTCACGAGACAGGGGGAACACCATATATTTT; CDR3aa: CASSRDRGNTIYF
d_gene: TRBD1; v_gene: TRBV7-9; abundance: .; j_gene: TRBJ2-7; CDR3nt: TGTGCCAGCAGCCCCAGCCTGACAGGGGCCGAGCAGTACTTC; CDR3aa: CASSPSLTGAEQYF
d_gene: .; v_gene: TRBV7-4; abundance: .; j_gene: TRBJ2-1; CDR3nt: TGTGCCAGCAGCTTACGAGGGAGCCTCATGCTTAGCTCCTACAATGAGCAGTTCTTC; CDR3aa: CASSLRGSLMLSSYNEQFF
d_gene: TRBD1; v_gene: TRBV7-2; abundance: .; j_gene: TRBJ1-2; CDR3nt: TGTGCCAGCAGCTTGGACAGGGTTCTTTATGGCTACACCTTC; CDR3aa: CASSLDRVLYGYTF
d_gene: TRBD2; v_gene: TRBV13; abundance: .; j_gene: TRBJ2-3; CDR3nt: TGTGCCAGCAGCTTATCAGGGGGCGAAACTAGCGGGAGACCCTCTAGCACAGATACGCAGTATTTT; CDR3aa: CASSLSGGETSGRPSSTDTQYF
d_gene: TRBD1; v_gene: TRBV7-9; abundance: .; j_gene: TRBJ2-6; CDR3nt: TGTGCCAGCAGCTTACGGACAGGGGTAGTCAACGTCCTGACTTTC; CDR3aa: CASSLRTGVVNVLTF
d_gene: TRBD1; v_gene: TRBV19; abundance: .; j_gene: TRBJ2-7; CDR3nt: TGTGCCAGTAGTATAGGAGGGGGCACCTTTGAGCAGTACTTC; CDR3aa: CASSIGGGTFEQYF
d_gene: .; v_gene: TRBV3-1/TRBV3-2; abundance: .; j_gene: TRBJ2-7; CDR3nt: TGTGCCAGCAGCCAGGGGCGATCTCAAGGCGAGCAGTACTTC; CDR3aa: CASSQGRSQGEQYF
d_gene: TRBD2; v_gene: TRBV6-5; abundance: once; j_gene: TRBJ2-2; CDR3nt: TGTGCCAGCAGTCTAGCGGGAGGGCATACCGGGGAGCTGTTTTTT; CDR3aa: CASSLAGGHTGELFF
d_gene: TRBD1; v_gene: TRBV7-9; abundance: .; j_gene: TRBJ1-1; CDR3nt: TGTGCCAGCAGCTCCGGGACAGGTTGGGGCACTGAAGCTTTCTTT; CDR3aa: CASSSGTGWGTEAFF
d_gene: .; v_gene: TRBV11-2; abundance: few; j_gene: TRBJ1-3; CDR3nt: TGTGCCAGCAGCTTGAGAGACCCTGGAGACACCATATATTTT; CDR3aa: CASSLRDPGDTIYF
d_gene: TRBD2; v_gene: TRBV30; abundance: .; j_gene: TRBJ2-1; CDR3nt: TGTGCCTGGAGTCTACTAGCGACCGATGAGCAGTTCTTC; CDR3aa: CAWSLLATDEQFF
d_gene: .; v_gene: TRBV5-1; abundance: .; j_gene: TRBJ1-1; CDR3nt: TGCGCCAGCAGCCCCACACCGGCGGGGAACACTGAAGCTTTCTTT; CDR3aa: CASSPTPAGNTEAFF
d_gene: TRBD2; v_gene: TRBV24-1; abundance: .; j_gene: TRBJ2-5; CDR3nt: TGTGCCACCAGTGATACGAGCGGGAGGGCCGGGGAGACCCAGTACTTC; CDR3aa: CATSDTSGRAGETQYF